The clone carrying this TCR beta chain has a count of ten or more. Antigen unknown. The CDR3 has 13 amino acids. V shed 5 bases, J shed 7 bases, and the junction held 6 bases outside the gene matches. The germline V gene encodes CDR1 MRHNA and CDR2 SNTAGT. This sample was included in a study of neurological immune-mediated disorders. General study points: There were no CDR3 amino acid sequences shared by expanded clones across subjects, a result suggesting private repertoires in all groups. The level of TCR clonal expansion was highest in patients with HTLV-1-associated myelopathy and lowest in multiple sclerosis, where it fell below the level seen in healthy controls.

The making of cDNA relied on 5'RACE with 10-nucleotide random UMIs. In TCRdb, the 5' RACE reads were re-called with MiXCR into one record per CDR3 protein. The table records some 42,000 distinct CDR3 sequences, around a tenth of them present only once. The T cells used for sorted libraries numbered around 1 million, either CD4+ or CD8+. The sequencing input was CD4+ T cells from blood. The TCR comes from a woman aged 30 to 39 with HTLV-1-associated myelopathy (HAM/TSP). The rearrangement joins TRBV6-4 to TRBJ1-2; 8 bases are a match to TRBD1. The CDR3 bases are TGTGCCAGCAGTTCAGGACAGGGCCTTGGCTACACCTTC. This encodes CASSSGQGLGYTF.